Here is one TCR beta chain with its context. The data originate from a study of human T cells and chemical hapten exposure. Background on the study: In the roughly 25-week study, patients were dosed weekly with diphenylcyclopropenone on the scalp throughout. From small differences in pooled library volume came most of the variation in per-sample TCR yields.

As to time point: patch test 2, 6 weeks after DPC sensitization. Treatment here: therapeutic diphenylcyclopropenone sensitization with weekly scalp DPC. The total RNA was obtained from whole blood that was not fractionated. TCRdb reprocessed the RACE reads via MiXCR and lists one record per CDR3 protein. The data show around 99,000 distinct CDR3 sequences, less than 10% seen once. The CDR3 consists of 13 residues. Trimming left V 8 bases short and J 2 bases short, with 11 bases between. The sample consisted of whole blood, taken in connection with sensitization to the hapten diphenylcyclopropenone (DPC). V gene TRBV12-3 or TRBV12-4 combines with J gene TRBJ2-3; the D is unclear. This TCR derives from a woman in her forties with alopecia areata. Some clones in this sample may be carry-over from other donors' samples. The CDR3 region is CASGDGITDTQYF. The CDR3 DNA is TGTGCCAGCGGCGATGGGATCACAGATACGCAGTATTTT.